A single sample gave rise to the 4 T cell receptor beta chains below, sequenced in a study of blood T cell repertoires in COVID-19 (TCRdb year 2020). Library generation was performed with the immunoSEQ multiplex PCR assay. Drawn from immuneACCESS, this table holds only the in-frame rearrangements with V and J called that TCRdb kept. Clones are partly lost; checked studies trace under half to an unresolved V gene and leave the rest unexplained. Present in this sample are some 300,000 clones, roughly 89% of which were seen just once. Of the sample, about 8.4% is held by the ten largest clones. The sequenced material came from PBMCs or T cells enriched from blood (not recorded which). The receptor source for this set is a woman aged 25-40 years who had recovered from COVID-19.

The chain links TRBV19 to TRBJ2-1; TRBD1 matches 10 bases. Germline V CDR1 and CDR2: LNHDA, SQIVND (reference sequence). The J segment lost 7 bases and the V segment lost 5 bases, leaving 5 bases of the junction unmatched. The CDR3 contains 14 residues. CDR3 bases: TGTGCCAGTAGTGGGACAGGGGTAATTAATGAGCAGTTCTTC. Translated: CASSGTGVINEQFF.

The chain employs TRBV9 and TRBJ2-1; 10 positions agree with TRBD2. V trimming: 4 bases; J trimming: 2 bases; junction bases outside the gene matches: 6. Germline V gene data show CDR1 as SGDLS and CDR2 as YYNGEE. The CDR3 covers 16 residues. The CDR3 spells CASSPLGTSAYNEQFF. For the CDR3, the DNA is TGTGCCAGCAGCCCCCTGGGGACTAGCGCCTACAATGAGCAGTTCTTC.

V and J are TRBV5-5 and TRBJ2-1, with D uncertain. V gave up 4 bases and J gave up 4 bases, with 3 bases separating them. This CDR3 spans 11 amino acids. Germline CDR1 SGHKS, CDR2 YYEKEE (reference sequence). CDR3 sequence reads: CASSVYNEQFF. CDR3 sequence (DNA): TGTGCCAGCAGCGTATACAATGAGCAGTTCTTC.

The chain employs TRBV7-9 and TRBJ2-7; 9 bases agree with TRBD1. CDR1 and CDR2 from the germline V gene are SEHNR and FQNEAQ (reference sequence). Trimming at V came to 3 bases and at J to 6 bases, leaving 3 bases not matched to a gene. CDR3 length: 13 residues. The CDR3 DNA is TGTGCCAGCAGCTTCGGACAGGGGATCGAGCAGTACTTC. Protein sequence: CASSFGQGIEQYF.